This entry lists 29 T cell receptor beta chains sequenced from one sample in a study of T cells after yellow fever vaccination. Each CDR3 protein is one row after TCRdb ran MiXCR on the 5' RACE reads. The sample includes about 340,000 distinct CDR3 sequences, 3% to 4.5% of them seen just once. Specimen: PBMCs, collected 5 days after the yellow fever booster vaccination. These TCRs come from a man younger than 35 who received the YFV17D yellow fever vaccine.

The V gene is TRBV6-5, the J gene TRBJ2-7, with no clear D. The V gene lost 0 bases and the J gene lost 3 bases, with 12 bases spanning the gap. The CDR3 is 15 amino acids. CDR1 MNHEY and CDR2 SVGAGI come from the germline V gene. The DNA for the CDR3 is TGTGCCAGCAGTTACTCGGCCGGGTTAAACTACGAGCAGTACTTC. It translates to CASSYSAGLNYEQYF.

The J gene is TRBJ1-1, the V gene TRBV12-3 or TRBV12-4; no clear D. V was trimmed by 2 bases and J by 0 bases, leaving 7 bases between them. The CDR3 sequence is 14 residues long. CDR3 loop: CASSLPPLNTEAFF. CDR3 nucleotides: TGTGCCAGCAGTTTACCCCCGTTGAACACTGAAGCTTTCTTT.

This clonotype was recorded many times. The rearrangement joins TRBV6-5 to TRBJ2-7; D possibly uses TRBD1 or TRBD2 (5 bases each). In germline, CDR1 is MNHEY, CDR2 SVGAGI. The CDR3 is 13 residues long. Trimming shortened V by 4 bases and J by 4 bases, and 11 bases separated the two germline ends. The CDR3 nucleotides read TGTGCCAGCAGTTCCTTTGGGGGATACGAGCAGTACTTC. It codes for CASSSFGGYEQYF.

Only a few counts were recorded for this clonotype. This chain joins TRBV5-1 and TRBJ1-5; D may be TRBD1 (6 bases). V was clipped by 0 bases and J by 7 bases, with 11 bases between them. Germline V gene data show CDR1 as SGHRS and CDR2 as YFSETQ. This CDR3 region has 14 residues. The CDR3 spells CASSLVVGAQPQHF. The CDR3 nucleotides read TGCGCCAGCAGCTTGGTGGTGGGGGCACAGCCCCAGCATTTT.

This clonotype showed up many times. The chain combines TRBV6-6 with TRBJ2-1; D perhaps matches TRBD2 (6 bases). Germline V gene lookup returns CDR1 MNHNY and CDR2 SVGAGI (reference sequence). Trimming cost V 2 bases and J 7 bases, with 18 bases left between them. This CDR3 has 16 amino acids. CDR3 coding DNA: TGTGCCAGCAGTTACCGGGGGACGGGGCATGGGAATGAGCAGTTCTTC. This encodes CASSYRGTGHGNEQFF.

This clonotype was seen a few times. This sequence joins TRBV7-8 and TRBJ2-3; TRBD2 aligns across 16 bases. With V trimmed by 5 bases and J by 0 bases, 5 bases remained unmatched. CDR1 is SGHVS and CDR2 is FQNEAQ in the germline V gene. The CDR3 consists of 18 residues. CDR3 amino acids: CASSVGLAGGLSTDTQYF. The CDR3 nucleotides read TGTGCCAGCAGCGTGGGACTAGCGGGGGGGCTTAGCACAGATACGCAGTATTTT.

This clonotype showed up many times. The chain employs TRBV20-1 and TRBJ2-4; maybe TRBD1 (6 bases). This CDR3 comprises 14 residues. Germline CDR1 reads DFQATT; CDR2 reads SNEGSKA (reference sequence). With 7 bases removed from V and 0 bases from J, the gap between germline ends came to 13 bases. The CDR3 bases are TGCAGTGTCCCGGACAGCTTAGCCAAAAACATTCAGTACTTC. Its translation is CSVPDSLAKNIQYF.

This clonotype has just a few counts. The CDR3 bases are TGTGCCAGCAGGCTCACGCCGGAGGCCTATGGCTACACCTTC. Translated, it gives CASRLTPEAYGYTF. The chain employs TRBV6-2 or TRBV6-3 and TRBJ1-2; D is unclear. CDR1 is MNHEY and CDR2 is SVGEGT in the germline V gene. This CDR3 spans 14 amino acids. With 6 bases removed from V and 4 bases from J, the gap between germline ends came to 15 bases.

In its sample, this clonotype was seen a few times. V usage is TRBV12-3 or TRBV12-4 and J usage is TRBJ1-5, with TRBD1 matching 7 bases. The CDR3 runs to 15 residues. V shed 6 bases, J shed 3 bases, and the junction held 8 bases outside the gene matches. As DNA, the CDR3 is TGTGCCAGCAGATCCAAGACAGGGTTCAATCAGCCCCAGCATTTT. It translates to CASRSKTGFNQPQHF.

The chain joins TRBV9 to TRBJ2-7; D might be TRBD2 (7 bases). The ends were cut back, 2 bases at V and 2 bases at J, with 17 bases in the middle. This CDR3 contains 16 residues. Germline lookup yields CDR1 SGDLS and CDR2 YYNGEE. CDR3 nucleotide sequence: TGTGCCAGCAGCGTGGGGCCGGGGGGCGCAGCCTACGAGCAGTACTTC. It codes for CASSVGPGGAAYEQYF.

As DNA, the CDR3 is TGTGCCAGCAGTCTCGGCTGGGGGGTTACCTACGAGCAGTACTTC. This codes for CASSLGWGVTYEQYF. The chain is built from TRBV6-1 and TRBJ2-7; perhaps TRBD2 as D (6 bases). Trimming pared 5 bases from V and 2 bases from J, leaving 16 bases between. The CDR3 totals 15 residues. The V gene's germline CDR1 is MNHNS and CDR2 SASEGT.

This chain joins TRBV20-1 and TRBJ2-1; D not certain. The V and J ends lost 1 base and 7 bases respectively, with 11 bases between them. The germline CDR1 and CDR2 sequences are DFQATT and SNEGSKA (reference sequence). This CDR3 spans 13 amino acids. CDR3 loop: CSARVGSRNEQFF. The CDR3 coding sequence is TGCAGTGCTAGAGTTGGTAGCCGGAATGAGCAGTTCTTC.

The CDR3 region is CATSSNRVTGGLAKNIQYF. The CDR3 bases are TGTGCCACCAGCTCGAACAGGGTGACGGGGGGATTAGCCAAAAACATTCAGTACTTC. The chain employs TRBV15 and TRBJ2-4, with TRBD2 as a possible D gene (7 bases). The CDR3 contains 19 residues. Germline assignment: CDR1 LNHNV and CDR2 YYDKDF (reference sequence). V was cut by 5 bases and J by 0 bases, with 23 bases left in between. Filled out from reference TRBV15 and TRBJ2-4, the complete variable domain reads DAMVIQNPRYQVTQFGKPVTLSCSQTLNHNVMYWYQQKSSQAPKLLFHYYDKDFNNEADTPDNFQSRRPNTSFCFLDIRSPGLGDTAMYLCATSSNRVTGGLAKNIQYFGAGTRLSVL.

Ten or more counts support this clonotype. V is TRBV5-1 and J is TRBJ2-1, with 9 bases identical to TRBD2. The germline CDR1 and CDR2 sequences are SGHRS and YFSETQ. The CDR3 loop spans 15 amino acids. Unmatched junction bases numbered 7, after V lost 4 bases and J lost 5 bases. CDR3 DNA sequence: TGCGCCAGCAGCGGATTAGCGGGGGCGGACAATGAGCAGTTCTTC. Protein product: CASSGLAGADNEQFF.

This clonotype showed up many times. The chain recombines TRBV6-6 with TRBJ2-7; TRBD1 matches at 7 bases. With V trimmed by 2 bases and J by 2 bases, 3 bases remained unmatched. In germline, CDR1 is MNHNY, CDR2 SVGAGI (reference sequence). This CDR3 is 14 amino acids long. The CDR3 protein is CASSYADRAYEQYV. The DNA for the CDR3 is TGTGCCAGCAGTTACGCCGACAGGGCCTACGAGCAGTACGTC.

The rearrangement uses TRBV18 and TRBJ2-7; TRBD1 matches at 7 bases. The trim removed 0 bases at V and 0 bases at J, leaving 5 bases unmatched. From germline, CDR1 is KGHSH and CDR2 LQKENI. This CDR3 has 16 residues. CDR3 protein: CASSPPIGTASYEQYF. The CDR3 DNA reads as TGTGCCAGCTCACCACCGATCGGGACAGCCTCCTACGAGCAGTACTTC.

This clonotype has a handful of counts. V and J are TRBV12-3 or TRBV12-4 and TRBJ2-2; TRBD1 aligns across 11 bases. V gave up 6 bases and J gave up 5 bases; unmatched junction bases: 5. The CDR3 extends over 15 amino acids. CDR3 amino acids: CASRRTGGVTGELFF. DNA of the CDR3: TGTGCCAGCAGGAGGACAGGGGGCGTGACCGGGGAGCTGTTTTTT.

This chain uses TRBV29-1 with TRBJ2-3, with D uncertain. Germline V lookup: CDR1 SQVTM, CDR2 ANQGSEA. CDR3 length: 15 residues. The ends were cut back, 2 bases at V and 4 bases at J, with 16 bases in the middle. The CDR3 sequence is CSVERSGHFSDTQYF. CDR3 DNA: TGCAGCGTTGAACGCTCCGGTCATTTTTCAGATACGCAGTATTTT.

The V and J genes are TRBV6-5 and TRBJ1-2, with 10 nucleotides matching TRBD1. This CDR3 has 14 amino acids. The junction had 4 bases not matched to a gene; V was cut back by 6 bases and J by 3 bases. CDR1 and CDR2 (germline): MNHEY, SVGAGI. DNA for the CDR3: TGTGCCAGCAGCCGGACAGGGGGAGACTATGGCTACACCTTC. As protein: CASSRTGGDYGYTF.

As concerns this clonotype: The junction does not match germline at one end; this may be a read error. The J gene is TRBJ2-2, the V gene TRBV5-1; the D gene is possibly TRBD2 (6 bases). This CDR3 region has 13 residues. Germline V lookup: CDR1 SGHRS, CDR2 YFSETQ. In DNA, the CDR3 is TGCGCCCTGCGAGGCGGCGGGGCCGGGGAGCTGATTTTT. The encoded protein is CALRGGGAGELIF.

The rearrangement links TRBV21-1 to TRBJ2-5; the table's D call, TRBD2, has no DNA check behind it. TRBV21-1 is noted as a pseudogene. The CDR3 is 9 residues long. CDR3 loop: CASSPLQYF. The CDR3, as DNA: TGTGCCAGCAGCCCGCTCCAGTACTTC.

The chain combines TRBV6-6 with TRBJ2-3; D unclear. Germline V gene sequence: CDR1 MNHNY, CDR2 SVGAGI (reference sequence). CDR3 size: 13 residues. V lost 8 bases and J lost 2, with 11 bases in between. In DNA, the CDR3 is TGTGCCAGCTGTGCCCTCAACACAGATACGCAGTATTTT. As protein: CASCALNTDTQYF.

This clonotype was seen many times. V is TRBV7-2 and J is TRBJ2-5, with 9 bases aligning to TRBD2. CDR3 length: 14 residues. CDR1 SGHTA and CDR2 FQGNSA come from the germline V gene. The J segment lost 5 bases and the V segment lost 5 bases, leaving 6 bases of the junction unmatched. The CDR3 protein is CASSRGGAEETQYF. CDR3 nucleotides: TGTGCCAGCAGCCGCGGGGGGGCGGAGGAGACCCAGTACTTC.

This chain connects TRBV7-2 to TRBJ2-5; a possible D gene is TRBD1 (6 bases). Germline CDR1 SGHTA, CDR2 FQGNSA. This CDR3 is 17 amino acids long. The germline V and J ends were trimmed by 5 bases and 4 bases, with 23 bases remaining between them. In DNA form, the CDR3 reads TGTGCCAGCAGCGCCCGCGGCGGCAGCAGGGGTGTAGAGACCCAGTACTTC. It specifies CASSARGGSRGVETQYF.

This clonotype was seen ten or more times. This chain connects TRBV5-1 to TRBJ2-3; 7 bases are a match to TRBD2. The CDR3 length is 15 residues. V was pared by 3 bases and J by 2 bases, with 6 bases of the junction left unmatched. CDR1 and CDR2 from the germline V gene are SGHRS and YFSETQ. The CDR3, as DNA: TGCGCCAGCAGCTCGGGACTATCCGACACAGATACGCAGTATTTT. This encodes CASSSGLSDTDTQYF.

Ten or more counts support this clonotype. The J gene is TRBJ2-7, the V gene TRBV6-2 or TRBV6-3, with 7 bases fitting TRBD1. Germline assignment: CDR1 MNHEY and CDR2 SVGEGT. With V trimmed by 8 bases and J by 0 bases, 7 bases remained unmatched. This CDR3 region has 14 residues. CDR3 bases: TGTGCCAGCCGTTCGGACAGGCCCTCCTACGAGCAGTACGTC. Its translation: CASRSDRPSYEQYV.

The chain combines TRBV6-4 with TRBJ1-3; no definite D call. CDR1 is MRHNA and CDR2 is SNTAGT in the germline V gene. This CDR3 region has 14 residues. Trimming removed 7 bases from V and 1 base from J, with 11 bases in between. The CDR3 protein is CASTRAPSGNTIYF. Here the CDR3 DNA reads TGTGCCAGCACCCGGGCCCCGTCTGGAAACACCATATATTTT.

This clonotype was seen many times. The genes are TRBV2 and TRBJ2-7; possible D gene TRBD2, 5 bases. Between the trimmed V and J ends, which lost 2 bases and 7 bases, there was a span of 12 bases. The CDR3 is 13 amino acids. CDR1 SNHLY and CDR2 FYNNEI come from the germline V gene. CDR3 residues: CASSENEGREQYF. The CDR3, as DNA: TGTGCCAGCAGTGAAAACGAGGGCCGGGAGCAGTACTTC.

This clonotype appeared many times. The J gene is TRBJ1-4, the V gene TRBV10-3; TRBD1 aligns across 8 bases. The trim removed 0 bases at V and 8 bases at J, leaving 5 bases unmatched. The CDR3 consists of 15 residues. In germline, CDR1 is ENHRY, CDR2 SYGVKD. CDR3 sequence (DNA): TGTGCCATCAGTGAGTCGACAGGGGCAAACGAAAAACTGTTTTTT. This encodes CAISESTGANEKLFF.